This T cell receptor (beta chain) was identified in a study of post-analysis software for immune sequencing data. As for the study in general: Progressive-relapsing, secondary progressive and relapsing-remitting multiple sclerosis were among the disease courses included. Study results and limitations: Pronounced co-clustering by F measure was evident among identically batched samples. The five TRBV segments detected at higher frequency in patients than in controls included TRBV5-6, TRBV5-1 and TRBV20-1. Versus controls, multiple sclerosis patients showed significantly lower diversity (normalized Chao1).

The length of the CDR3 is 13 residues. V lost 0 bases and J lost 8, with 11 bases in between. The germline gives CDR1 SGHKS, CDR2 YYEKEE (reference sequence). This clonotype has just a few counts. Its antigen is not identified. Built from TCR beta cDNA, the libraries had unique molecular identifiers in them. TCRdb passed the PCR reads through MiXCR, listing each CDR3 protein once. Here the sample spans roughly 670,000 distinct CDR3 sequences, more than 50% being singletons. Sample: blood. The clonotype was recovered from a girl aged 2 to 10 with multiple sclerosis. This sequence joins TRBV5-5 and TRBJ1-1; the D gene is possibly TRBD1 (5 bases). The CDR3 nucleotides are TGTGCCAGCAGCTTGGCCGCGGGACGGGAAGCTTTCTTT. Residues: CASSLAAGREAFF. The entire variable domain, with the rest obtained from reference TRBV5-5 and TRBJ1-1, is as follows: DAGVTQSPTHLIKTRGQQVTLRCSPISGHKSVSWYQQVLGQGPQFIFQYYEKEERGRGNFPDRFSARQFPNYSSELNVNALLLGDSALYLCASSLAAGREAFFGQGTRLTVV.